These T cell receptor beta chains were read from a single sample in a study of control samples from healthy donors and cancer patients. Using immunoSEQ multiplex PCR, the repertoire was profiled, and TCRdb retains in-frame clones only, with some absent. The sample has about 130,000 clones; more than 70% are singletons. Material: blood. These receptors all stem from a man aged 50 or older in good health. The CDR3 runs from the conserved cysteine through the conserved F or W. The D gene is left open where the match is weak.

TRBV13,TRBD2,TRBJ2-7,CASSFPSGGRYEQYF
TRBV7-9,.,TRBJ2-5,CASSSYPVVYSQETQYF
TRBV7-9,.,TRBJ1-1,CASSPQAGLTEAFF
TRBV6-6,TRBD2,TRBJ2-7,CASSYGLAATYEQYF
TRBV24-1,.,TRBJ2-5,CATSDRRDPGEKTQYF
TRBV30,.,TRBJ2-3,CAWRAPTAPPKGTQYF
TRBV11-2,TRBD2,TRBJ2-3,CASSFLAGSSTDTQYF
TRBV7-2,.,TRBJ1-1,CASQRGGYGFSTEAFF
TRBV5-8,TRBD2,TRBJ2-1,CASSLVASGGAGEQFF
TRBV4-1,.,TRBJ2-5,CASSQAPGATSTAQYF
TRBV29-1,TRBD1,TRBJ2-1,CSVEGRGQGTYNEQFF
TRBV19,.,TRBJ1-2,CASSRPGADHGYTF
TRBV3-1/TRBV3-2,TRBD1,TRBJ2-7,CASSQNSRDRAYEQYF
TRBV7-6,TRBD1,TRBJ2-7,CASSPATGRMSYEQYF
TRBV2,TRBD2,TRBJ2-1,CASSEQTSGFYNEQFF
TRBV15,.,TRBJ1-6,CATSRDTWDTRTPLHF
TRBV21-1,.,TRBJ2-7,CASSKVVRCYEQYF
TRBV6-1,TRBD1,TRBJ1-2,CASSEAGQGALYGYTF
TRBV28,TRBD1,TRBJ1-4,CASSQGQVINEKLFF
TRBV28,.,TRBJ1-1,CASSLAVLEQGRTEAFF
TRBV5-5,TRBD1,TRBJ1-2,CASSLTGAYGYTF
TRBV21-1,.,TRBJ1-5,CASSKLGQGSCQPQHF
TRBV19,.,TRBJ2-7,CASMFGAAGSYEQYF
TRBV12-5,.,TRBJ2-7,CASGETEAYEQYF
TRBV11-2,TRBD1,TRBJ2-5,CASSKTGVGIETQYF
TRBV7-3,.,TRBJ1-2,CASSPVSGYGYTF
TRBV2,TRBD2,TRBJ2-5,CASIGRGRRETQYF
TRBV7-3,.,TRBJ1-1,CASSNGQTMNTEAFF
TRBV10-3,.,TRBJ2-2,CAISEVNTGELFF
TRBV2,TRBD1,TRBJ1-2,CASRQADRVKDGYTF
TRBV19,TRBD1,TRBJ1-5,CASSPGTGGNQPQHF
TRBV19,.,TRBJ1-4,CASSIRAAPNEKLFF
TRBV4-2,.,TRBJ1-1,CASSQGQWEGGTEAFF
TRBV24-1,TRBD2,TRBJ2-3,CATSGSLAGTDTQYF
TRBV5-4,.,TRBJ2-5,CASSLLGLGQETQYF
TRBV3-1/TRBV3-2,TRBD1,TRBJ1-2,CASSQARDRGNYGYTF
TRBV6-5,.,TRBJ2-7,CASSYSTEQDYEQYF
TRBV6-5,.,TRBJ1-2,CASRTPGVGYGYTF
TRBV19,TRBD1,TRBJ1-1,CASRPQGASDTEAFF
TRBV5-4,.,TRBJ1-2,CASSLVYGYTF
TRBV12-2,.,TRBJ2-5,CASRFHRVSHLFTQETQYF